This TCR beta chain was obtained from a study of graft-versus-host responses after intestinal transplantation. The overall study: The whole recipient group had anti-thymocyte globulin induction followed by tacrolimus and steroids for around three years.

CDR3 length: 15 residues. The germline V gene encodes CDR1 SGHTA and CDR2 FQGTGA. J was trimmed by 5 bases and V by 5 bases; bases with no gene match: 5. Worth noting for this clone: The antigen is unknown.

Study-wide results and caveats: Early post-transplant declines in HvG were associated with peak levels of circulating GvH clones. Some patients had graft-donor T cell macrochimerism. In their allografts, the ratios of graft-versus-host to host-versus-graft T cell clones were high. There were GvH clones found in recipient marrow, and some of them appeared first in ileum or blood.

Here immunoSEQ multiplex PCR was the method, and the copy in TCRdb shows in-frame clones only, minus some. The table records some 70,000 clones, around nine tenths of them present only once. This TCR was recovered from a human donor who was the organ donor for an intestinal transplant. The V gene is TRBV7-3, the J gene TRBJ2-1; 11 nucleotides agree with TRBD2. The material was unstimulated CD8+ T cells sorted from spleen or lymph node cells, obtained before transplant. CDR3: CASSPIAGGHNEQFF. CDR3 DNA sequence: TGTGCCAGCAGCCCCATAGCGGGGGGGCACAATGAGCAGTTCTTC.